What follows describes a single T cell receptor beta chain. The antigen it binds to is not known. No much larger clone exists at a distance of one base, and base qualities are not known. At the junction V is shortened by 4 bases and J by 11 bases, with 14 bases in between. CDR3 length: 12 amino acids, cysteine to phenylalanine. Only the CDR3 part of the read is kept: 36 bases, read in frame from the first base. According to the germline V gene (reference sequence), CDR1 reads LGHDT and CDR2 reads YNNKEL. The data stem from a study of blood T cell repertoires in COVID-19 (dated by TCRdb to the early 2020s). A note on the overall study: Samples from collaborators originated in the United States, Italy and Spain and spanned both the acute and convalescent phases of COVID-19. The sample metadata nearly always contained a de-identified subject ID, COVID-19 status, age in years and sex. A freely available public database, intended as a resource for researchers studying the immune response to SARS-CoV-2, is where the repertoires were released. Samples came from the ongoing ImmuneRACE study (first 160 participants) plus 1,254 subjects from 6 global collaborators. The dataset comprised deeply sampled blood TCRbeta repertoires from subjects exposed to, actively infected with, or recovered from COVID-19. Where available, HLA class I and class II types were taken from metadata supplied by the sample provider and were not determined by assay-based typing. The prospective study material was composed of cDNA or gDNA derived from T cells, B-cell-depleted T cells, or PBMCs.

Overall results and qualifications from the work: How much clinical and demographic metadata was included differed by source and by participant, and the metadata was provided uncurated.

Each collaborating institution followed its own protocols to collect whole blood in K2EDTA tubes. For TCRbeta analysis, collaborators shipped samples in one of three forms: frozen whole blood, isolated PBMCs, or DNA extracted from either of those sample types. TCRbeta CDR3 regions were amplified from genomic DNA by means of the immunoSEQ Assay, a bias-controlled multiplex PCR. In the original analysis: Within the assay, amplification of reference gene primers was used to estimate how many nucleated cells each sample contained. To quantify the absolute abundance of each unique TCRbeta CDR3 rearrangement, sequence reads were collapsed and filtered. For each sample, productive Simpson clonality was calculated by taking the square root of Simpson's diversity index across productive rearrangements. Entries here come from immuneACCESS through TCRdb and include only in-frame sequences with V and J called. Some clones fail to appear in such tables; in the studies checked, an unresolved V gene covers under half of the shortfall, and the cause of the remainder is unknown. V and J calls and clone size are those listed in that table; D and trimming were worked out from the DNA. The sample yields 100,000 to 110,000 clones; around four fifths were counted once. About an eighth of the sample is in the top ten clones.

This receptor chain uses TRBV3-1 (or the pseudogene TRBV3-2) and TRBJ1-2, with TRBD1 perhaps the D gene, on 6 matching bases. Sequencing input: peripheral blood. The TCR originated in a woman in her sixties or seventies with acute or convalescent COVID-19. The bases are TGTGCCAGCAGCCCGAGGACAGAGAAATACACCTTC. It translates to CASSPRTEKYTF.